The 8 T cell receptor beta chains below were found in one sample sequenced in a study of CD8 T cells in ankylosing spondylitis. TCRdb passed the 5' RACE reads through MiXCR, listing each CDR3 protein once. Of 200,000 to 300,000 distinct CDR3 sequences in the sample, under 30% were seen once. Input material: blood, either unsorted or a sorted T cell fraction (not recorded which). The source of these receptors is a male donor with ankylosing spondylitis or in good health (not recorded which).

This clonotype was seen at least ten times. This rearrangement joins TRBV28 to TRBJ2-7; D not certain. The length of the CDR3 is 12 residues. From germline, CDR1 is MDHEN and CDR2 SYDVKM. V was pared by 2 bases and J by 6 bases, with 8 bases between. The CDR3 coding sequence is TGTGCCAGCAGTTTAAGGTTGAGCGAGCAGTACTTC. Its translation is CASSLRLSEQYF. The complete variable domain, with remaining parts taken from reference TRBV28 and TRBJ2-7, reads DVKVTQSSRYLVKRTGEKVFLECVQDMDHENMFWYRQDPGLGLRLIYFSYDVKMKEKGDIPEGYSVSREKKERFSLILESASTNQTSMYLCASSLRLSEQYFGPGTRLTVT.

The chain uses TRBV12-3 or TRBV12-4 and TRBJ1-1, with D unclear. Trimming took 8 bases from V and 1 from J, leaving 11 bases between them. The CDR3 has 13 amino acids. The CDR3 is CASLDRANTEAFF. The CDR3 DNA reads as TGTGCCAGCTTAGATAGGGCGAACACTGAAGCTTTCTTT.

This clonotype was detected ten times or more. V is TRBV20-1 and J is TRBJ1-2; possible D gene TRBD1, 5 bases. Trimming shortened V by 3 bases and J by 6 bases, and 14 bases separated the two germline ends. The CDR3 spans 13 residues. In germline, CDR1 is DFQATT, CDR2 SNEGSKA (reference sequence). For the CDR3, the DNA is TGCAGTGCTAGTCCTGGCAGGGCCCATGGCTACACCTTC. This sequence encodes CSASPGRAHGYTF.

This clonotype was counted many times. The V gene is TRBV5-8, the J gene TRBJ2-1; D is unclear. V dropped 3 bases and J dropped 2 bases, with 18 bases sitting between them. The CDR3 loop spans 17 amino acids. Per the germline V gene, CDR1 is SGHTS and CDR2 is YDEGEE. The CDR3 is CASSSQFGDGAYNEQFF. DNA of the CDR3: TGTGCCAGCAGCTCCCAGTTCGGAGATGGAGCCTACAATGAGCAGTTCTTC.

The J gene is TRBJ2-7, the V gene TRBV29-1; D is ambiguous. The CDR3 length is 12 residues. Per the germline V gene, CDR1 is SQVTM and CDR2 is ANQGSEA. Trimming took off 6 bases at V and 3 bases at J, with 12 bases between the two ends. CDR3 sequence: CSVADLIYEQYF. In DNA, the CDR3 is TGCAGCGTAGCTGACTTAATCTACGAGCAGTACTTC.

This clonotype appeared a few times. The CDR3 DNA follows: TGTGCCAGCAGTTTCGAACCCTCCTACGAGCAGTACTTC. As protein: CASSFEPSYEQYF. The chain carries TRBV12-3 or TRBV12-4 and TRBJ2-7, with D unresolved. This CDR3 has 13 amino acids. Trimming shortened V by 3 bases and J by 0 bases, and 6 bases separated the two germline ends.

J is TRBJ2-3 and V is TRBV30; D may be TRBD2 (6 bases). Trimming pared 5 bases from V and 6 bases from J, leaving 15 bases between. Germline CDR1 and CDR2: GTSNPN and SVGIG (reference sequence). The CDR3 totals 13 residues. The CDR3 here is CAWSPGSWDTQYF. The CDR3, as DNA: TGTGCCTGGTCTCCCGGGAGCTGGGATACGCAGTATTTT.

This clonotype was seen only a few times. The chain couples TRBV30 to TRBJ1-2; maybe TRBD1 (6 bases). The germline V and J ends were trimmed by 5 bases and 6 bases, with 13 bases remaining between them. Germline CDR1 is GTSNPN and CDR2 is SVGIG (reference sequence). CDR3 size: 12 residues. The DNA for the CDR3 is TGTGCCTGGGGTTCACAGGGAGATGGCTACACCTTC. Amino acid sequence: CAWGSQGDGYTF.